Reported below is one T cell receptor beta chain. Its matching antigen is unknown. In germline, CDR1 is LGHNA, CDR2 YNFKEQ. Germline trimming cut 0 bases from V and 1 base from J; bases unmatched to any gene: 1. This CDR3 is built from 15 residues. This sample was taken from a study of T cells after yellow fever vaccination. Study-level results: Most clones from primary vaccination were detected again post-booster (roughly 96% CD4, 88% CD8). Secondary responses were weaker yet peaked faster, day 5 versus 15.

A process of 5'RACE template switching, which added a universal primer site and UMIs, was used to make TCR cDNA. TCRdb fed the 5' RACE reads into MiXCR, producing one record per CDR3 protein. This table has some 200,000 distinct CDR3 sequences, 3% to 3.5% appearing once. This sequence joins TRBV4-2 and TRBJ1-1, with 8 bases lining up with TRBD1. The receptor comes from a man between 18 and 29 years old who received the YFV17D yellow fever vaccine. The sample here was CD4+ T cells sorted from PBMCs, taken 10 days after the yellow fever booster vaccination. CDR3 DNA sequence: TGTGCCAGCAGCCAAGAACAGGGGGGGAACACTGAAGCTTTCTTT. Translated: CASSQEQGGNTEAFF.